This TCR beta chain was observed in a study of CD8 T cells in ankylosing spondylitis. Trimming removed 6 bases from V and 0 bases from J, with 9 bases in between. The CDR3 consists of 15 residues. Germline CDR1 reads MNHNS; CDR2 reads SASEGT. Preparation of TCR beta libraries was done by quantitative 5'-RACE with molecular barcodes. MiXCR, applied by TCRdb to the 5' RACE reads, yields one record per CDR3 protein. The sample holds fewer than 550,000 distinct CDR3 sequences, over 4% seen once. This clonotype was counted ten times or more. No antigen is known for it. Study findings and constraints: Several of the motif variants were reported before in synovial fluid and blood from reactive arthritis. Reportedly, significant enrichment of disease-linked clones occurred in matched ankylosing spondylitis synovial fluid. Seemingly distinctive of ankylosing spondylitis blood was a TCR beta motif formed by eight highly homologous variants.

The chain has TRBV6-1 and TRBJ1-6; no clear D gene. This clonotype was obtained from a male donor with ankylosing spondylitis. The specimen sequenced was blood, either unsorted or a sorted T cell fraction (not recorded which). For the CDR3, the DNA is TGTGCCAGCAGAGCAACGAGCTCCTATAATTCACCCCTCCACTTT. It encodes CASRATSSYNSPLHF.